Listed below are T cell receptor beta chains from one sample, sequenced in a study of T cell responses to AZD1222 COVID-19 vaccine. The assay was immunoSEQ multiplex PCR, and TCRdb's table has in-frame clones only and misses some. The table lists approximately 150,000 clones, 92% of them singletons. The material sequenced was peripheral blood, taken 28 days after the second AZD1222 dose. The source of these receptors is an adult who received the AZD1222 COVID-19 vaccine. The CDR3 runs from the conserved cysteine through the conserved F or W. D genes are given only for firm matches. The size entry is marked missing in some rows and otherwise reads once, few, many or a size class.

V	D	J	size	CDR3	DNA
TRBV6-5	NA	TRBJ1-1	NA	CASITGGMNTEAFF	TGTGCCAGCATTACCGGGGGCATGAACACTGAAGCTTTCTTT
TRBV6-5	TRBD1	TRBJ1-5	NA	CASSRDRGYGQPQHF	TGTGCCAGCAGTCGGGACAGGGGGTACGGTCAGCCCCAGCATTTT
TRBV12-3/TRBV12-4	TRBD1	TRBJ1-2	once	CASSQGDSGGYTF	TGTGCCAGCAGTCAAGGGGACAGTGGTGGCTACACCTTC
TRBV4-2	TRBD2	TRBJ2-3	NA	CASSQDGPGRGTTDTQYF	TGTGCCAGCAGCCAAGATGGTCCCGGGAGGGGGACCACAGATACGCAGTATTTT
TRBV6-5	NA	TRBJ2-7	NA	CASTPLGDRGEQYF	TGTGCCAGCACCCCCCTCGGGGATCGAGGGGAGCAGTACTTC
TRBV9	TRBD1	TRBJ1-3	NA	CASSVGSQGPGNTIYF	TGTGCCAGCAGCGTCGGGTCACAGGGGCCTGGAAACACCATATATTTT
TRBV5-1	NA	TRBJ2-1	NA	CASSLSTANNEQFF	TGCGCCAGCAGCTTGTCGACGGCGAACAATGAGCAGTTCTTC
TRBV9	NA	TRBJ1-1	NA	CASSRQNTEAFF	TGTGCCAGCAGTCGACAGAACACTGAAGCTTTCTTT
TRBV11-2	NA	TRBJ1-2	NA	CASSARGGGYTF	TGTGCCAGCAGCGCACGGGGGGGAGGCTACACCTTC
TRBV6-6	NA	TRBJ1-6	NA	CASSPPLGRGDESPLHF	TGTGCCAGCAGTCCACCCCTCGGGCGCGGGGATGAATCACCCCTCCACTTT
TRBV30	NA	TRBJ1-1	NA	CAWSVRLKNTEAFF	TGTGCCTGGAGTGTAAGACTGAAAAACACTGAAGCTTTCTTT
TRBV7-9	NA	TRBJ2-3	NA	CASSSRDRQITDTQYF	TGTGCCAGCAGCTCAAGGGACCGACAAATCACAGATACGCAGTATTTT
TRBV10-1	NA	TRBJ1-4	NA	CASSEDRLHEKLFF	TGCGCCAGCAGTGAAGACAGACTACATGAAAAACTGTTTTTT
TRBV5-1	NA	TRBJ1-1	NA	CASSLAHEGEAFF	TGCGCCAGCAGCTTGGCCCATGAGGGTGAAGCTTTCTTT
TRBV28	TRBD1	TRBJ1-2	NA	CASTSSGTVYGYTF	TGTGCCAGCACCTCCTCCGGGACAGTCTATGGCTACACCTTC
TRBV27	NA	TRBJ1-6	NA	CASTGTYNSPLHF	TGTGCCAGCACCGGGACCTATAATTCACCCCTCCACTTT
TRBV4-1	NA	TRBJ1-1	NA	CASRHPLSGVNTEAFF	TGCGCCAGCAGGCACCCTCTTAGCGGGGTGAACACTGAAGCTTTCTTT
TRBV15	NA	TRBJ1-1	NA	CATGGGGSTEAFF	TGTGCCACGGGTGGCGGGGGGTCCACTGAAGCTTTCTTT
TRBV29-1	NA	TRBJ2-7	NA	CSVSRGPVNEQYF	TGCAGCGTTTCCAGAGGGCCGGTTAACGAGCAGTACTTC
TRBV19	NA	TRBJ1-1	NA	CASSIQGTTEAFF	TGTGCCAGTAGTATTCAGGGGACCACTGAAGCTTTCTTT
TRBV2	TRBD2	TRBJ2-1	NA	CASRARLAGGNYNEQFF	TGTGCCAGCAGAGCGCGGCTAGCGGGGGGCAATTACAATGAGCAGTTCTTC
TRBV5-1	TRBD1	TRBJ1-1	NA	CASSSPRGQAFF	TGCGCCAGCAGCAGTCCCAGGGGGCAGGCTTTCTTT
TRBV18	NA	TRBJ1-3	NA	CASSPPVGSGNTIYF	TGTGCCAGCTCACCACCAGTCGGATCTGGAAACACCATATATTTT
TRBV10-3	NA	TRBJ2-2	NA	CAIRVGPADTGELFF	TGTGCCATCAGGGTAGGCCCGGCGGACACCGGGGAGCTGTTTTTT
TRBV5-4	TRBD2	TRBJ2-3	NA	CASSFSSGVSNTQYF	TGTGCCAGCAGCTTCTCTAGCGGGGTTTCGAATACGCAGTATTTT
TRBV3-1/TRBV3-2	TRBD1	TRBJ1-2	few	CASSQEYNRGRGYGYTF	TGTGCCAGCAGCCAAGAATACAACAGGGGGCGAGGCTATGGCTACACCTTC
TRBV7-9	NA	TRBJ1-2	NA	CASSLSRVDVYGYTF	TGTGCCAGCAGCTTGTCCCGAGTTGATGTCTATGGCTACACCTTC
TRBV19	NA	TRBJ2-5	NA	CASSIAGTQKETQYF	TGTGCCAGTAGTATAGCCGGGACACAAAAAGAGACCCAGTACTTC
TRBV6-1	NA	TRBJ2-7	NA	CASSEFRGYSYEQYF	TGTGCCAGCAGTGAATTTAGGGGATATTCGTACGAGCAGTACTTC
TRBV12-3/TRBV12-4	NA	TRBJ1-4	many	CASSFNNEKLFF	TGTGCCAGCAGTTTCAATAATGAAAAACTGTTTTTT
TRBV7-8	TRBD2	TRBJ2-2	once	CASSPRLAANTGELFF	TGTGCCAGCAGCCCCCGACTAGCGGCCAACACCGGGGAGCTGTTTTTT
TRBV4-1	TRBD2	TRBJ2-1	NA	CASSFSAGTSDNEQFF	TGCGCCAGCAGCTTTTCGGCTGGGACTAGCGACAATGAGCAGTTCTTC